A single sample gave rise to the 13 T cell receptor beta chains below, sequenced in a study of blood T cell repertoires in COVID-19. The protocol was immunoSEQ multiplex PCR, while the TCRdb copy is restricted to in-frame clones and leaves out a portion. Of 30,000 to 40,000 clones listed, just under 75% are singletons. The sample comprised peripheral blood. Receptor source: a man in his 70s with COVID-19, enrolled during active disease.

J is TRBJ1-4 and V is TRBV10-3, with a tentative D call TRBD1 (5 bases). The V gene's germline CDR1 is ENHRY and CDR2 SYGVKD. V lost 11 bases, J lost 3 bases, and 13 bases lay in between. CDR3 length: 13 amino acids. The CDR3 region is CAVSRQPNEKLFF. CDR3 DNA sequence: TGTGCCGTAAGCCGACAGCCTAATGAAAAACTGTTTTTT.

The chain uses TRBV4-1 and TRBJ1-6; 8 nucleotides match TRBD1. V trimming: 4 bases; J trimming: 5 bases; junction bases outside the gene matches: 4. The CDR3 totals 15 residues. Germline V CDR1 and CDR2: MGHRA, YSYEKL. CDR3 DNA: TGCGCCAGCAGCCCTCCGACAGGGGATAATTCACCCCTCCACTTT. This encodes CASSPPTGDNSPLHF.

This chain links TRBV7-2 with TRBJ2-6, with D unresolved. This CDR3 spans 16 amino acids. The germline gives CDR1 SGHTA, CDR2 FQGNSA. V dropped 0 bases and J dropped 2 bases, with 8 bases sitting between them. CDR3: CASSLARFAGANVLTF. The DNA of the CDR3 is TGTGCCAGCAGCTTAGCGCGGTTTGCTGGGGCCAACGTCCTGACTTTC.

The chain has TRBV4-1 and TRBJ2-7; D might be TRBD2 (5 bases). Germline CDR1 and CDR2: MGHRA and YSYEKL. The germline V and J ends were trimmed by 1 base and 3 bases, with 10 bases remaining between them. The CDR3 has 14 amino acids. The DNA of the CDR3 is TGCGCCAGCAGCCAAGTACTAGTCCTCTACGAGCAGTACTTC. As protein: CASSQVLVLYEQYF.

This sequence joins TRBV19 and TRBJ1-5; TRBD1 agrees at 12 bases. Trimming took 5 bases from V and 8 from J; bases not matched to a gene: 10. The CDR3 sequence is 16 residues long. CDR1 LNHDA and CDR2 SQIVND come from the germline V gene (reference sequence). CDR3 region: CASSSPGQGAGKPQHF. For the CDR3, the DNA is TGTGCCAGTAGTTCTCCGGGACAGGGGGCTGGGAAGCCCCAGCATTTT.

The chain combines TRBV20-1 with TRBJ1-3; D is unclear. V was cut by 3 bases and J by 4 bases, with 10 bases left in between. Germline CDR1 is DFQATT and CDR2 is SNEGSKA (reference sequence). The CDR3 is made up of 13 amino acids. CDR3 in amino acids: CSASTAAGNTIYF. The CDR3, as DNA: TGCAGTGCTAGTACGGCGGCGGGAAACACCATATATTTT.

A remark on this clone: The same CDR3 is also encoded by other DNA sequences in this sample. J is TRBJ2-7 and V is TRBV18; D gene uncertain. CDR3 length: 12 amino acids. The V end lost 2 bases, the J end lost 6 bases, and 8 bases lay between the germline ends. Germline V gives CDR1 KGHSH, CDR2 LQKENI. In nucleotides, the CDR3 is TGTGCCAGCTCACCAGACTCTCGCGAGCAGTACTTC. The encoded protein is CASSPDSREQYF.

This clone was observed a few times. V is TRBV6-1 and J is TRBJ1-5; the D gene is possibly TRBD1 (5 bases). This CDR3 is 15 amino acids long. The germline V gene has CDR1 MNHNS and CDR2 SASEGT. Trimming cost V 0 bases and J 4 bases, with 10 bases left between them. The CDR3 loop is CASSEAGGANQPQHF. Here the CDR3 DNA reads TGTGCCAGCAGTGAAGCGGGGGGAGCTAATCAGCCCCAGCATTTT.

The chain uses TRBV7-9 and TRBJ2-7; possibly TRBD2 for D (6 bases). Per germline, CDR1 SEHNR and CDR2 FQNEAQ (reference sequence). The V end was cut by 0 bases, the J end by 4 bases, with 7 bases between. The CDR3 has 13 residues. The CDR3 is CASSLAEGYEQYF. The CDR3 DNA follows: TGTGCCAGCAGCTTAGCGGAGGGATACGAGCAGTACTTC. Combining the CDR3 with reference TRBV7-9 and TRBJ2-7 gives the whole variable domain DTGVSQNPRHKITKRGQNVTFRCDPISEHNRLYWYRQTLGQGPEFLTYFQNEAQLEKSRLLSDRFSAERPKGSFSTLEIQRTEQGDSAMYLCASSLAEGYEQYFGPGTRLTVT.

V usage is TRBV28 and J usage is TRBJ1-1; 7 bases map to TRBD1. The ends lost 9 bases at V and 6 bases at J; junction bases unmatched: 10. The germline gives CDR1 MDHEN, CDR2 SYDVKM. CDR3 length: 13 residues. The chain's CDR3 is CARRTGGGPEAFF. The CDR3 region has the DNA TGTGCCAGGCGGACAGGAGGTGGCCCTGAAGCTTTCTTT. The complete variable domain, with remaining parts taken from reference TRBV28 and TRBJ1-1, reads DVKVTQSSRYLVKRTGEKVFLECVQDMDHENMFWYRQDPGLGLRLIYFSYDVKMKEKGDIPEGYSVSREKKERFSLILESASTNQTSMYLCARRTGGGPEAFFGQGTRLTVV.

The genes are TRBV12-3 or TRBV12-4 and TRBJ1-1, with D possibly being TRBD1 (5 bases). V was cut by 3 bases and J by 10 bases, with 9 bases left in between. This CDR3 has 11 residues. CDR3 nucleotides: TGTGCCAGCAGTTTGACAGAAGGAGCTTTCTTT. Amino acids: CASSLTEGAFF.

This chain connects TRBV9 to TRBJ2-3, with D maybe TRBD2 (6 bases). V lost 0 bases to trimming and J lost 0 bases, with 14 bases between them. Germline V gene data show CDR1 as SGDLS and CDR2 as YYNGEE. There are 17 residues in the CDR3. The CDR3 region is CASSVVLGLTSTDTQYF. The CDR3 nucleotides are TGTGCCAGCAGCGTAGTCCTAGGACTAACTAGCACAGATACGCAGTATTTT.

The chain employs TRBV19 and TRBJ2-7; 11 bases agree with TRBD2. The CDR3 covers 15 residues. In germline, CDR1 is LNHDA, CDR2 SQIVND (reference sequence). The V gene end was trimmed by 6 bases and the J gene end by 2 bases; junction bases not matched to a gene: 6. DNA of the CDR3: TGTGCCAGTAGGCCGACTAGCGGGGATCCCTACGAGCAGTACTTC. It translates to CASRPTSGDPYEQYF.